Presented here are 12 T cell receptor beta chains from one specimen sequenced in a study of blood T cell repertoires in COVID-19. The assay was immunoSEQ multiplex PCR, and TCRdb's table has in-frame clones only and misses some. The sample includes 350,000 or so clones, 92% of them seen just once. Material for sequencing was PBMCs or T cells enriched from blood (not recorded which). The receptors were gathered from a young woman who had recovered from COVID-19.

The chain's CDR3 is CASSAGTSGSTDTQYF. The CDR3 region has the DNA TGCGCCAGCAGCGCTGGGACTAGCGGGAGTACAGATACGCAGTATTTT. V gene TRBV5-1 combines with J gene TRBJ2-3, with 14 bases matching TRBD2. Germline CDR1 is SGHRS and CDR2 is YFSETQ. CDR3 length equals 16 residues. Unmatched junction bases numbered 4, after V lost 4 bases and J lost 3 bases.

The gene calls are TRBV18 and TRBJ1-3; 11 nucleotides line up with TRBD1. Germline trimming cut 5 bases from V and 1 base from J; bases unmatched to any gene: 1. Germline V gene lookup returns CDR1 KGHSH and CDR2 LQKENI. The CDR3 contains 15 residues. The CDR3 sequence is CASSGQGASGNTIYF. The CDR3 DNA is TGTGCCAGCTCAGGACAGGGGGCTTCTGGAAACACCATATATTTT. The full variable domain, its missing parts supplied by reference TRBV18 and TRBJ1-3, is NAGVMQNPRHLVRRRGQEARLRCSPMKGHSHVYWYRQLPEEGLKFMVYLQKENIIDESGMPKERFSAEFPKEGPSILRIQQVVRGDSAAYFCASSGQGASGNTIYFGEGSWLTVV.

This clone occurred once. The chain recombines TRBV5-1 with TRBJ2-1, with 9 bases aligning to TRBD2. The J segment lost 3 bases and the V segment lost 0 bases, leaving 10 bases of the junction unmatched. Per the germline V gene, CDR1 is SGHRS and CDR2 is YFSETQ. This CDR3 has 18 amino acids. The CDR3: CASSLAVAGGEFYNEQFF. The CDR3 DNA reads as TGCGCCAGCAGCTTGGCCGTTGCGGGAGGGGAGTTCTACAATGAGCAGTTCTTC.

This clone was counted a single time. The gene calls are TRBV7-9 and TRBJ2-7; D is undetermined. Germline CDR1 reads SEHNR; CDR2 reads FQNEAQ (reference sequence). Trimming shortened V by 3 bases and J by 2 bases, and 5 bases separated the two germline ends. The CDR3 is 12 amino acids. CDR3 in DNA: TGTGCCAGCAGCTTCGGTCCCTACGAGCAGTACTTC. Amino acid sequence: CASSFGPYEQYF. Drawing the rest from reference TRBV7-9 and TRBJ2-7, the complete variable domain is DTGVSQNPRHKITKRGQNVTFRCDPISEHNRLYWYRQTLGQGPEFLTYFQNEAQLEKSRLLSDRFSAERPKGSFSTLEIQRTEQGDSAMYLCASSFGPYEQYFGPGTRLTVT.

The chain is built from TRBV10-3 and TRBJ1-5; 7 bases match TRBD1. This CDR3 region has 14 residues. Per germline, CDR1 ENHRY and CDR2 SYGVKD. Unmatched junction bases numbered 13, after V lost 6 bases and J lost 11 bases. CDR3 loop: CAISINRDSFTQHF. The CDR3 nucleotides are TGTGCCATCAGCATTAACCGGGACAGCTTCACCCAGCATTTT.

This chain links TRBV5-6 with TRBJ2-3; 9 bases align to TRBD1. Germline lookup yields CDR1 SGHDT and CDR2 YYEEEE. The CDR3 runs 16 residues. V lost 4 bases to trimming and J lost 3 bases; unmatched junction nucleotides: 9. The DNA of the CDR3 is TGTGCCAGCAGCCTACCTCAAGGGACAGGGACAGATACGCAGTATTTT. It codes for CASSLPQGTGTDTQYF.

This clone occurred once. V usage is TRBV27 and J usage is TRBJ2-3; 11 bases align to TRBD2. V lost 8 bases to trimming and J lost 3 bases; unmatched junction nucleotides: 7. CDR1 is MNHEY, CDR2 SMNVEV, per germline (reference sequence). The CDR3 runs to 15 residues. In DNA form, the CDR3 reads TGTGCCAGCGGTACTAGCGGGAGTCAGACAGATACGCAGTATTTT. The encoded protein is CASGTSGSQTDTQYF.

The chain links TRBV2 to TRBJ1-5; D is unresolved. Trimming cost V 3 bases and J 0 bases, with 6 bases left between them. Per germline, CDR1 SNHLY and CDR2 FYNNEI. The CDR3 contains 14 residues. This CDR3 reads CASSESSSNQPQHF. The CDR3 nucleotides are TGTGCCAGCAGTGAGTCGAGTAGCAATCAGCCCCAGCATTTT.

The CDR3 nucleotides are TGTGCCAGCAGTCACCGAGACAAGAACACCGGGGAGCTGTTTTTT. Translation gives CASSHRDKNTGELFF. The rearrangement joins TRBV6-5 to TRBJ2-2; D ambiguous. Germline V gives CDR1 MNHEY, CDR2 SVGAGI. Trimming cost V 5 bases and J 1 base, with 11 bases left between them. This CDR3 has 15 amino acids.

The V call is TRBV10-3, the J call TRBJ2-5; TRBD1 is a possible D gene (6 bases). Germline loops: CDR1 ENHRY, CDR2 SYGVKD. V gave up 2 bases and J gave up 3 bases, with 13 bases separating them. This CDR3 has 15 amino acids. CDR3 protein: CAISEVGASKETQYF. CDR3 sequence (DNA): TGTGCCATCAGTGAGGTGGGGGCCTCCAAAGAGACCCAGTACTTC.

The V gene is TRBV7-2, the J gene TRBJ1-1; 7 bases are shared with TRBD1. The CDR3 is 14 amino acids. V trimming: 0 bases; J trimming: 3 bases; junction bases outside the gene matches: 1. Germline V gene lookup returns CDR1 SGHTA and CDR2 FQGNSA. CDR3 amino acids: CASSLAGQYTEAFF. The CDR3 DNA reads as TGTGCCAGCAGCTTAGCGGGACAGTACACTGAAGCTTTCTTT.

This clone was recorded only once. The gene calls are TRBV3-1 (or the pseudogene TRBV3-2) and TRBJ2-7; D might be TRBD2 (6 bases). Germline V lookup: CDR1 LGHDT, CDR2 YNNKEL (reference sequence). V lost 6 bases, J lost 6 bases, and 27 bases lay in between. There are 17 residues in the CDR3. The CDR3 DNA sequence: TGTGCCAGCAGGGGTTACGCATTTAGCGGAATTTTCTCCGAGCAGTACTTC. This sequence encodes CASRGYAFSGIFSEQYF.